The clone carrying this TCR beta chain was seen many times. Its antigen is still unknown. This specimen belongs to a study of T cells after yellow fever vaccination. Study in general: Preparing low-cell-number fractions relied on SMART-Seq v4 Ultra Low Input. Study-level results: Re-detected after boosting: most primary clones, 96% of CD4 and 80% to 90% of CD8. Abundant clonotypes from the bulk population could have been carried over as contaminants into FACS-sorted repertoires.

It was through 5'RACE template switching that TCR cDNA was made, with a universal primer site and UMIs added. MiXCR was run by TCRdb on the 5' RACE reads, yielding one entry per CDR3 protein. The sample contains under 200,000 distinct CDR3 sequences, more than 5.5% of which appear only once. V dropped 3 bases and J dropped 5 bases, with 14 bases sitting between them. There are 14 residues in the CDR3. CDR1 and CDR2 from the germline V gene are SGHRS and YFSETQ. The chain is built from TRBV5-1 and TRBJ1-1; D is possibly TRBD1 (5 bases). The sample was CD4+ T cells sorted from PBMCs, taken more than 4 days after the first yellow fever vaccination. The sequence was collected from a man aged 18-30 years who received the YFV17D yellow fever vaccine. The CDR3 sequence: CASSSKTAETEAFF. The CDR3 coding sequence is TGCGCCAGCAGCTCAAAGACAGCGGAGACTGAAGCTTTCTTT.